The clone carrying this TCR beta chain occurred a few times. Its target is unknown. The sample is drawn from a study of T cells after yellow fever vaccination. Study-wide background: For low cell numbers, libraries were made with SMART-Seq v4 Ultra Low Input.

TCRdb analysed the 5' RACE reads with MiXCR anew, one entry per CDR3 protein. Of 300,000 to 350,000 distinct CDR3 sequences detected, 8.1% appear once; the ten largest clones hold 17%. Study outcomes and limitations: It was a small share of clonotypes that appeared in both CD4 and CD8 compartments. Though weaker, the secondary response peaked faster, on day 5 versus 15.

The CDR3 contains 15 residues. V shed 2 bases and J shed 0 bases, with 12 bases lying between them. Germline CDR1 reads DFQATT; CDR2 reads SNEGSKA (reference sequence). The sample was PBMCs, taken about 41 days after the first yellow fever vaccination. V gene TRBV20-1 combines with J gene TRBJ2-3; D call uncertain. This clonotype was sampled from a man between 18 and 35 years old who received the YFV17D yellow fever vaccine. CDR3 nucleotide sequence: TGCAGTGCTAGATCAGAGTCCCCTAGCACAGATACGCAGTATTTT. This translates into CSARSESPSTDTQYF.